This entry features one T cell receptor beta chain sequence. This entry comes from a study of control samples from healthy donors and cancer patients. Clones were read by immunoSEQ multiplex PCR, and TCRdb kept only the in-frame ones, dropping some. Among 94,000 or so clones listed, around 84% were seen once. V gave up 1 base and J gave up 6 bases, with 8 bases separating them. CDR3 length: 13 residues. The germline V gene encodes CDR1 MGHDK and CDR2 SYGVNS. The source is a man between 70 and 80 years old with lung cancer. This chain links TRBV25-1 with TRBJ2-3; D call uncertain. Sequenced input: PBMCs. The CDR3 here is CASSELAPDTQYF. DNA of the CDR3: TGTGCCAGCAGTGAATTGGCCCCGGATACGCAGTATTTT. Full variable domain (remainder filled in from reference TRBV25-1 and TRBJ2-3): EADIYQTPRYLVIGTGKKITLECSQTMGHDKMYWYQQDPGMELHLIHYSYGVNSTEKGDLSSESTVSRIRTEHFPLTLESARPSHTSQYLCASSELAPDTQYFGPGTRLTVL.